These 7 T cell receptor beta chains originate from one sample sequenced in a study of T cell repertoires in cytomegalovirus infection. Which antigens these TCRs recognize remains unknown. Each CDR3 protein gets one entry after TCRdb re-called the reads with MiXCR. The table has 600,000 to 700,000 distinct CDR3 sequences, around 35% seen once. The source was cultured PBMCs, collected from culture after CMV antigen stimulation. These receptors came from a human donor in good health (CMV status not recorded). Some clones in this sample may be carry-over from other donors' samples.

The J gene is TRBJ1-2, the V gene TRBV7-9; 8 bases map to TRBD1. The CDR3 consists of 14 residues. Germline CDR1 and CDR2: SEHNR and FQNEAQ (reference sequence). J was trimmed by 7 bases and V by 5 bases; bases with no gene match: 9. CDR3 loop: CASSLGQGLSGYTF. CDR3 sequence (DNA): TGTGCCAGCAGCCTAGGACAGGGCTTGAGTGGCTACACCTTC.

The V call is TRBV10-3, the J call TRBJ1-3; TRBD1 might be the D (5 bases). This CDR3 region has 13 residues. V lost 10 bases and J lost 0, with 10 bases in between. CDR1 is ENHRY and CDR2 is SYGVKD in the germline V gene. In DNA form, the CDR3 reads TGTGCCACGACAGCGGACTCTGGAAACACCATATATTTT. Protein sequence: CATTADSGNTIYF.

This clonotype was recorded at least ten times. The V call is TRBV6-1, the J call TRBJ1-1; D might be TRBD1 (6 bases). Germline CDR1 reads MNHNS; CDR2 reads SASEGT. Trimming stripped 4 bases from V and 1 base from J, with 10 bases between. The CDR3 consists of 14 residues. The CDR3 loop reads CASSAIQGNTEAFF. CDR3 nucleotide sequence: TGTGCCAGCAGTGCCATACAGGGGAACACTGAAGCTTTCTTT.

The chain has TRBV18 and TRBJ2-7; possible D gene TRBD1, 6 bases. Germline lookup yields CDR1 KGHSH and CDR2 LQKENI. This CDR3 has 15 residues. V was pared by 0 bases and J by 2 bases, with 11 bases between. The CDR3: CASSPPTGPPYEQYF. CDR3 bases: TGTGCCAGCTCACCACCTACAGGGCCCCCCTACGAGCAGTACTTC.

The V gene is TRBV25-1, the J gene TRBJ2-7; no clear D. The germline CDR1 and CDR2 sequences are MGHDK and SYGVNS. The CDR3 has 13 amino acids. The V end was cut by 7 bases, the J end by 3 bases, with 13 bases between. Written as DNA, the CDR3 is TGTGCCAGCACCGCCTCGACGGACTACGAGCAGTACTTC. The encoded protein is CASTASTDYEQYF.

The genes are TRBV12-3 or TRBV12-4 and TRBJ1-2; unclear D gene. Trimming shortened V by 7 bases and J by 5 bases, and 23 bases separated the two germline ends. The length of the CDR3 is 16 residues. The CDR3: CASTPRADGFAYGYTF. The CDR3 DNA sequence: TGTGCCAGCACTCCCCGGGCGGATGGCTTCGCTTATGGCTACACCTTC.

V usage is TRBV5-1 and J usage is TRBJ2-3; 10 bases line up with TRBD2. V lost 4 bases, J lost 6 bases, and 8 bases stayed unmatched. This CDR3 has 15 residues. CDR1 is SGHRS, CDR2 YFSETQ, per germline. The CDR3 coding sequence is TGCGCCAGCAGCCCGGAGACTAGCGGGTGGGATACGCAGTATTTT. It codes for CASSPETSGWDTQYF.